This T cell receptor beta chain was recorded in a study of identical twins. The CDR3 contains 11 residues. The germline V gene has CDR1 DFQATT and CDR2 SNEGSKA (reference sequence). No donor was unhealthy or non-Caucasian. After template switching added a universal primer site, the resulting cDNA carried unique molecular identifiers. TCRdb analysed the 5' RACE reads with MiXCR anew, one entry per CDR3 protein. The sample carries 1.5 million to 2 million distinct CDR3 sequences, around a third recorded once. A note on this clonotype: Its antigen is unknown.

General study results and limits: Twins shared out-of-frame alpha sequences with excess low generation probability. Models, which agreed with sharing between unrelated individuals, nonetheless underestimated the out-of-frame TCR alpha sharing seen in monozygotic twins.

The TCR sequence derives from a newborn girl in good health. The V call is TRBV20-1, the J call TRBJ1-1, with 7 positions matching TRBD1. Sequencing was performed on cord blood. CDR3 in DNA: TGCAGGACAGGGATGAACACTGAAGCTTTCTTT. This codes for CRTGMNTEAFF.